These 29 T cell receptor beta chains were sequenced from one sample in a study of blood T cell repertoires in COVID-19. The assay was immunoSEQ multiplex PCR, and TCRdb's table has in-frame clones only and misses some. The sample lists 150,000 to 180,000 clones; around 85% were seen once. Sequencing input: peripheral blood. These receptors were obtained from a man aged 60-69 years with COVID-19, enrolled during active disease.

The V and J genes are TRBV6-5 and TRBJ2-7, with 7 positions matching TRBD1. J lost 1 base, V lost 7 bases, and 10 bases had no gene match. Germline-derived CDR1 and CDR2 are MNHEY and SVGAGI. This CDR3 contains 15 residues. CDR3 sequence: CASKIDRVGSYEQYF. DNA for the CDR3: TGTGCCAGCAAGATCGACAGGGTAGGATCCTACGAGCAGTACTTC.

The chain combines TRBV6-4 with TRBJ1-5; D is unclear. Germline lookup yields CDR1 MRHNA and CDR2 SNTAGT. CDR3 length: 14 amino acids. Trimming pared 2 bases from V and 3 bases from J, leaving 8 bases between. The CDR3 nucleotides read TGTGCCAGCAGTGACGGCGGGAACAATCAGCCCCAGCATTTT. This translates into CASSDGGNNQPQHF.

The V call is TRBV27, the J call TRBJ1-6, with 7 bases matching TRBD1. Per the germline V gene, CDR1 is MNHEY and CDR2 is SMNVEV (reference sequence). J lost 5 bases, V lost 5 bases, and 12 bases had no gene match. The CDR3 covers 17 residues. The chain's CDR3 is CASSPLPRGTNNSPLHF. The CDR3 DNA follows: TGTGCCAGCAGTCCCCTCCCCAGGGGGACGAATAATTCACCCCTCCACTTT.

This chain connects TRBV7-2 to TRBJ2-3; the match to TRBD2 covers 8 bases. CDR3 size: 18 residues. In germline, CDR1 is SGHTA, CDR2 FQGNSA. Trimming removed 5 bases from V and 1 base from J; junction bases left unmatched: 14. CDR3 loop: CASSPLGGGLSGTDTQYF. Written as DNA, the CDR3 is TGTGCCAGCAGCCCTCTCGGGGGGGGGCTATCTGGCACAGATACGCAGTATTTT.

V gene TRBV24-1 combines with J gene TRBJ2-3; TRBD1 agrees at 11 bases. CDR1 and CDR2 (germline): KGHDR, SFDVKD. The CDR3 has 15 residues. J lost 3 bases, V lost 7 bases, and 5 bases had no gene match. The CDR3 protein is CATSTDRGRTDTQYF. The CDR3, as DNA: TGTGCCACCAGCACGGACAGGGGGCGGACAGATACGCAGTATTTT.

This chain uses TRBV7-9 with TRBJ2-1; 11 nucleotides line up with TRBD2. The CDR3 has 15 amino acids. Looked up from germline, CDR1 is SEHNR and CDR2 is FQNEAQ (reference sequence). Trimming at V came to 5 bases and at J to 7 bases, leaving 7 bases not matched to a gene. CDR3 amino acids: CASSPGVAGGNEQFF. Here the CDR3 DNA reads TGTGCCAGCAGCCCCGGGGTAGCGGGAGGGAATGAGCAGTTCTTC.

The rearrangement links TRBV19 to TRBJ1-2; TRBD1 is a possible D gene (5 bases). Germline V CDR1 and CDR2: LNHDA, SQIVND (reference sequence). The CDR3 has 13 residues. Trimming cost V 5 bases and J 8 bases, with 15 bases left between them. In DNA, the CDR3 is TGTGCCAGTAGTGTTACCGGGACTCAAGGCTACACCTTC. Protein sequence: CASSVTGTQGYTF.

The V call is TRBV19, the J call TRBJ2-3; no definite D call. The CDR3 covers 15 residues. Trimming cost V 7 bases and J 1 base, with 15 bases left between them. CDR1 LNHDA and CDR2 SQIVND come from the germline V gene (reference sequence). CDR3 loop: CASIPPGRGTDTQYF. For the CDR3, the DNA is TGTGCCAGTATACCCCCTGGTCGGGGCACAGATACGCAGTATTTT.

This chain uses TRBV25-1 with TRBJ1-4; 7 bases are shared with TRBD1. This CDR3 spans 15 amino acids. Unmatched junction bases numbered 7, after V lost 6 bases and J lost 3 bases. Germline V gene sequence: CDR1 MGHDK, CDR2 SYGVNS. The CDR3 nucleotides are TGTGCCAGCAGGGTCCCGGGACAGTCTAATGAAAAACTGTTTTTT. Its translation is CASRVPGQSNEKLFF.

The chain carries TRBV27 and TRBJ2-7; tentatively, D is TRBD2 (6 bases). Trimming took 4 bases from V and 1 from J, leaving 14 bases between them. The CDR3 contains 15 residues. Germline-derived CDR1 and CDR2 are MNHEY and SMNVEV (reference sequence). CDR3 coding DNA: TGTGCCAGCAGTTCGTACTTGGGGGGATCCTACGAGCAGTACTTC. This sequence encodes CASSSYLGGSYEQYF.

The V gene is TRBV4-1, the J gene TRBJ2-7; 9 bases line up with TRBD2. This CDR3 spans 15 amino acids. The germline CDR1 and CDR2 sequences are MGHRA and YSYEKL. With V trimmed by 1 base and J by 1 base, 2 bases remained unmatched. The CDR3 loop reads CASSQGLAGSYEQYF. The CDR3 DNA follows: TGCGCCAGCAGCCAAGGCCTAGCGGGGTCCTACGAGCAGTACTTC.

This clone occurred once. CDR3 amino acids: CASSPGQRSQPQHF. CDR3 coding DNA: TGTGCCAGCAGCCCCGGACAGAGAAGTCAGCCCCAGCATTTT. The rearrangement joins TRBV6-5 to TRBJ1-5; tentative D call: TRBD1 (6 bases). CDR3 size: 14 residues. Trimming shortened V by 6 bases and J by 6 bases, and 15 bases separated the two germline ends. Germline CDR1 and CDR2: MNHEY and SVGAGI.

Here the CDR3 reads CASSLRGTGSDEQFF. As DNA, the CDR3 is TGTGCCAGCAGTTTGCGAGGGACAGGGTCCGATGAGCAGTTCTTC. The chain has TRBV28 and TRBJ2-1; 9 nucleotides match TRBD1. The V gene's germline CDR1 is MDHEN and CDR2 SYDVKM. The CDR3 contains 15 residues. V lost 3 bases, J lost 8 bases, and 8 bases stayed unmatched.

The J gene is TRBJ1-2, the V gene TRBV7-8, with D tentatively TRBD1 (5 bases). CDR1 and CDR2 (germline): SGHVS, FQNEAQ. CDR3 length: 12 residues. Trimming removed 5 bases at V and 6 bases at J, with 10 bases between. This chain's CDR3 is CASSPGGNGYTF. Here the CDR3 DNA reads TGTGCCAGCAGCCCCGGGGGAAATGGCTACACCTTC.

The chain is built from TRBV6-4 and TRBJ1-2; D is ambiguous. The germline V gene has CDR1 MRHNA and CDR2 SNTAGT. The CDR3 spans 13 residues. Trimming took 3 bases from V and 4 from J, leaving 9 bases between them. The CDR3 is CASSDRGSYGYTF. In DNA form, the CDR3 reads TGTGCCAGCAGTGATCGTGGGAGCTATGGCTACACCTTC.

The gene calls are TRBV3-1 (or the pseudogene TRBV3-2) and TRBJ1-6, with unresolved D. This CDR3 has 11 amino acids. CDR1 is LGHDT, CDR2 YNNKEL, per germline (reference sequence). V lost 0 bases to trimming and J lost 17 bases, with 8 bases between them. CDR3 DNA sequence: TGTGCCAGCAGCCAAGATGCACTCTTCCACTTT. It yields the protein CASSQDALFHF.

The genes are TRBV15 and TRBJ2-7, with TRBD1 as a possible D gene (6 bases). The CDR3 is 15 amino acids. Looked up from germline, CDR1 is LNHNV and CDR2 is YYDKDF (reference sequence). V was pared by 8 bases and J by 3 bases, with 20 bases between. The CDR3 here is CATLGQKGPIYEQYF. The DNA of the CDR3 is TGTGCCACCCTTGGACAGAAGGGGCCCATCTACGAGCAGTACTTC.

The chain uses TRBV18 and TRBJ2-5; D possibly corresponds to TRBD2 (6 bases). Trimming took off 3 bases at V and 4 bases at J, with 18 bases between the two ends. The length of the CDR3 is 16 residues. The germline V gene has CDR1 KGHSH and CDR2 LQKENI. CDR3 DNA sequence: TGTGCCAGCTCACCGCCCGCGGGGATCGGAATAGAGACCCAGTACTTC. Its protein product is CASSPPAGIGIETQYF.

The gene calls are TRBV9 and TRBJ1-5; TRBD1 might be the D (6 bases). Germline-derived CDR1 and CDR2 are SGDLS and YYNGEE. V lost 4 bases, J lost 0 bases, and 11 bases lay in between. The CDR3 length is 15 residues. CDR3 in DNA: TGTGCCAGCAGCCCACAGGGTTATAGCAATCAGCCCCAGCATTTT. This sequence encodes CASSPQGYSNQPQHF. The full variable domain, rest sourced from reference TRBV9 and TRBJ1-5, is DSGVTQTPKHLITATGQRVTLRCSPRSGDLSVYWYQQSLDQGLQFLIQYYNGEERAKGNILERFSAQQFPDLHSELNLSSLELGDSALYFCASSPQGYSNQPQHFGDGTRLSIL.

This chain uses TRBV9 with TRBJ2-3; 11 bases agree with TRBD2. Germline-derived CDR1 and CDR2 are SGDLS and YYNGEE. V shed 4 bases, J shed 7 bases, and the junction held 17 bases outside the gene matches. The CDR3 length is 18 residues. The CDR3 is CASSRRSTDGTSGNTQYF. Here the CDR3 DNA reads TGTGCCAGCAGCCGTAGATCGACAGACGGGACTAGCGGAAATACGCAGTATTTT.

For this clone: The same CDR3 arises from other DNA sequences in this sample as well. The V call is TRBV5-1, the J call TRBJ2-7; possibly TRBD1 for D (6 bases). Germline loops: CDR1 SGHRS, CDR2 YFSETQ. V lost 4 bases and J 1 base, leaving 21 bases between the germline ends. The CDR3 contains 17 residues. This chain's CDR3 is CASSPTLGQLGSYEQYF. The CDR3 region has the DNA TGCGCCAGCAGCCCCACTTTAGGACAGTTAGGGTCCTACGAGCAGTACTTC.

This clone came up a few times. The gene calls are TRBV5-1 and TRBJ1-1, with a weak D call TRBD1 (5 bases). Trimming cost V 1 base and J 7 bases, with 14 bases left between them. This CDR3 is 14 amino acids long. The germline V gene encodes CDR1 SGHRS and CDR2 YFSETQ. In nucleotides, the CDR3 is TGCGCCAGCAGCTTGAGTTCACGGGGGGATGAAGCTTTCTTT. Its translation is CASSLSSRGDEAFF.

CDR3 residues: CASSLPPWEEQYF. The CDR3, as DNA: TGTGCCAGCAGTCTCCCTCCGTGGGAGGAGCAGTACTTC. The chain combines TRBV6-2 or TRBV6-3 with TRBJ2-7; TRBD2 is a possible D gene (5 bases). V was trimmed by 5 bases and J by 7 bases, leaving 15 bases between them. The CDR3 is 13 amino acids. Germline CDR1 and CDR2: MNHEY and SVGEGT.

V and J are TRBV2 and TRBJ2-7; D remains ambiguous. The CDR3 sequence is 13 residues long. V was trimmed by 7 bases and J by 4 bases, leaving 14 bases between them. The germline gives CDR1 SNHLY, CDR2 FYNNEI. CDR3 sequence (DNA): TGTGCCAGCAACCTGCCAGGCACTTACGAGCAGTACTTC. Translation: CASNLPGTYEQYF. Combining the CDR3 with reference TRBV2 and TRBJ2-7 gives the whole variable domain EPEVTQTPSHQVTQMGQEVILRCVPISNHLYFYWYRQILGQKVEFLVSFYNNEISEKSEIFDDQFSVERPDGSNFTLKIRSTKLEDSAMYFCASNLPGTYEQYFGPGTRLTVT.

V is TRBV20-1 and J is TRBJ1-4, with D possibly matching TRBD1 (5 bases). Trimming pared 6 bases from V and 13 bases from J, leaving 18 bases between. CDR1 and CDR2 (germline): DFQATT, SNEGSKA (reference sequence). The CDR3 consists of 12 residues. CDR3 in amino acids: CSASYQGLGLFF. DNA of the CDR3: TGCAGTGCCAGTTACCAGGGTCTCGGACTGTTTTTT.

The rearrangement joins TRBV30 to TRBJ1-5, with TRBD1 matching 7 bases. The CDR3 has 15 amino acids. Trimming cost V 0 bases and J 3 bases; bases outside gene matches: 5. Germline V CDR1 and CDR2: GTSNPN, SVGIG (reference sequence). The CDR3 region is CAWSVGQGDNQPQHF. The CDR3 DNA reads as TGTGCCTGGAGTGTAGGGCAGGGGGACAATCAGCCCCAGCATTTT.

The rearrangement joins TRBV9 to TRBJ2-1, with TRBD1 matching 9 bases. The germline V gene has CDR1 SGDLS and CDR2 YYNGEE. The CDR3 spans 16 residues. J gave up 1 base and V 0 bases, and 2 bases lay outside the gene matches. The DNA of the CDR3 is TGTGCCAGCAGCGTAGACGGGACAGGGTCCTACAATGAGCAGTTCTTC. As protein: CASSVDGTGSYNEQFF.

J is TRBJ2-1 and V is TRBV9; tentatively, D is TRBD2 (7 bases). V was pared by 4 bases and J by 0 bases, with 14 bases between. The V gene's germline CDR1 is SGDLS and CDR2 YYNGEE. The CDR3 loop spans 16 amino acids. CDR3 bases: TGTGCCAGCAGCTGGGGGGGCACCAGCTCCTACAATGAGCAGTTCTTC. Protein sequence: CASSWGGTSSYNEQFF.

The chain links TRBV18 to TRBJ2-1; D is unresolved. This CDR3 region has 14 residues. Trimming cost V 6 bases and J 6 bases, with 15 bases left between them. CDR1 and CDR2 (germline): KGHSH, LQKENI. The DNA for the CDR3 is TGTGCCAGCTCCCGTGCTGGAGACCCCAATGAGCAGTTCTTC. This encodes CASSRAGDPNEQFF.